The clone carrying this T cell receptor beta chain was recorded at least ten times. Its antigen is currently unknown. The sample is drawn from a study of early T cells in non-severe SARS-CoV-2 infection. Study in general: Chains from this unsorted whole-blood bulk RNA could not be paired. The study's findings and limits: A preference for anti-spike CD8 responses marked VDJdb matching, which missed private and CD4 specificities.

The protocol attached unique molecular identifiers to individual cDNA molecules. TCRdb processed the 5' RACE reads anew with MiXCR; each CDR3 protein has one entry. The table includes 79,000 or so distinct CDR3 sequences, about 13% detected once. Looked up from germline, CDR1 is SQVTM and CDR2 is ANQGSEA. V lost 6 bases, J lost 1 base, and 3 bases stayed unmatched. The length of the CDR3 is 13 residues. The rearrangement uses TRBV29-1 and TRBJ1-1; 9 positions agree with TRBD1. Sample: whole blood. The clonotype originates from an adult who was a healthcare worker with PCR-confirmed SARS-CoV-2 infection or an uninfected control (not recorded which). CDR3 residues: CSVTDRGNTEAFF. Written as DNA, the CDR3 is TGCAGCGTAACGGACAGGGGGAACACTGAAGCTTTCTTT. Full variable domain (rest looked up from reference TRBV29-1 and TRBJ1-1): SAVISQKPSRDICQRGTSLTIQCQVDSQVTMMFWYRQQPGQSLTLIATANQGSEATYESGFVIDKFPISRPNLTFSTLTVSNMSPEDSSIYLCSVTDRGNTEAFFGQGTRLTVV.